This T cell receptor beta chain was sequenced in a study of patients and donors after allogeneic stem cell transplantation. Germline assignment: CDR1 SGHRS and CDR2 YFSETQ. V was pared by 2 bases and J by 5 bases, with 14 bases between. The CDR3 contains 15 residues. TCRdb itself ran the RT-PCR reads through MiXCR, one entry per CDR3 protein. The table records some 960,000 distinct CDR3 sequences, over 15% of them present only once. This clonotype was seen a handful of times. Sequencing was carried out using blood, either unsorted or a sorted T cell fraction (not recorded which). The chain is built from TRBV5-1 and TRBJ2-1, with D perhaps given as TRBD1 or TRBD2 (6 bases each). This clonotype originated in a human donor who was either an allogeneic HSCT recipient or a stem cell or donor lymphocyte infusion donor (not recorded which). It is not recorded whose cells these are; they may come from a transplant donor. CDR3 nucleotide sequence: TGCGCCAGCAGCTTAGAACAGGGAGGCCACAATGAGCAGTTCTTC. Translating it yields CASSLEQGGHNEQFF.